These T cell receptor beta chains were read from a single sample in a study of cytomegalovirus exposure and HLA in healthy donors. TCRdb keeps only in-frame clones here, not all; method: immunoSEQ multiplex PCR. Among around 210,000 clones listed, roughly 78% were seen once. The sequencing input was PBMCs. These receptors were obtained from a boy between 10 and 17 years old in good health and CMV-seronegative. Both conserved end residues are part of each CDR3. D genes are given only for firm matches. Expanded clones get a size class; other rows say once, few or many, or leave the size out.

clone_size | j_call | cdr3_length | d_call | v_call | cdr3_nt | cdr3_aa
. | TRBJ1-2 | 13 | . | TRBV6-1 | TGTGCCAGTGCCCCGAGGAATGACTATGGCTACACCTTC | CASAPRNDYGYTF
. | TRBJ1-1 | 12 | . | TRBV29-1 | TGCAGCGTGAACACAGTGAACACTGAAGCTTTCTTT | CSVNTVNTEAFF
. | TRBJ1-5 | 17 | . | TRBV5-8 | TGTGCCAGCAGCTTGGATCCGGCAGCTGCTGGCGGTCAGCCCCAGCATTTT | CASSLDPAAAGGQPQHF
. | TRBJ1-2 | 14 | TRBD1 | TRBV5-6 | TGTGCCAGCAGCCCGGCAGGGGGTCCTAGGGGCTACACCTTC | CASSPAGGPRGYTF
. | TRBJ1-1 | 15 | . | TRBV5-1 | TGCGCCAGCAGAAGGGGGACGCAAGCTGGCACTGAAGCTTTCTTT | CASRRGTQAGTEAFF
. | TRBJ2-3 | 17 | TRBD1 | TRBV27 | TGTGCCAGCAGTTTATCAAACAGGGGATCCGAGGGAGATACGCAGTATTTT | CASSLSNRGSEGDTQYF
. | TRBJ1-6 | 15 | TRBD1 | TRBV6-4 | TGTGCCAGCAGTGAACAGGGGCCAGGGGGTTCACCCCTCCACTTT | CASSEQGPGGSPLHF
. | TRBJ2-7 | 11 | TRBD2 | TRBV29-1 | TGCAGCGTTGGGGAGCGGGGGGAGCAGTACTTC | CSVGERGEQYF
. | TRBJ1-2 | 14 | TRBD1 | TRBV2 | TGTGCCAGCAGTCAGGGGGCTTTGAGATATGGCTACACCTTC | CASSQGALRYGYTF
. | TRBJ1-4 | 14 | . | TRBV5-1 | TGCGCCAGCAGCTTTCAAGAGCGAAATGAAAAACTGTTTTTT | CASSFQERNEKLFF
. | TRBJ1-3 | 16 | TRBD1 | TRBV6-1 | TGTGCCAGCAGTGACCGGACAGGGGGCTCTGGAAACACCATATATTTT | CASSDRTGGSGNTIYF
few | TRBJ1-2 | 11 | . | TRBV30 | TGTGCCTGGGGAGGGGCCTATGGCTACACCTTC | CAWGGAYGYTF
. | TRBJ1-1 | 14 | . | TRBV11-2 | TGTGCCAGCAGCTTAGGTCCTCTGAACACTGAAGCTTTCTTT | CASSLGPLNTEAFF
. | TRBJ2-7 | 15 | . | TRBV7-2 | TGTGCCAGCAGCTTAAGCCCTACGTATAACTACGAGCAGTACTTC | CASSLSPTYNYEQYF
. | TRBJ2-7 | 15 | TRBD2 | TRBV19 | TGTGCCAGTAGTATTCGAGTAGCGGGGACCTACGAGCAGTACTTC | CASSIRVAGTYEQYF
. | TRBJ2-5 | 14 | TRBD2 | TRBV7-3 | TGTGCCAGCAGCAATCCGGGGGGGAGAGAGACCCAGTACTTC | CASSNPGGRETQYF
. | TRBJ2-1 | 15 | TRBD2 | TRBV5-4 | TGTGCCAGCAGCATATCTAGCGGGGGGGCAAATGAGCAGTTCTTC | CASSISSGGANEQFF
. | TRBJ1-5 | 13 | . | TRBV4-1 | TGCGCCAGCAGCCAAGACGGAGATCAGCCCCAGCATTTT | CASSQDGDQPQHF
. | TRBJ2-1 | 12 | . | TRBV29-1 | TGCAGCGTTGGTCGGGGAGACAATGAGCAGTTCTTC | CSVGRGDNEQFF
. | TRBJ2-1 | 13 | . | TRBV16 | TGTGCCAGCAGCCCCGCCGCGTTGTATGAGCAGTTCTTC | CASSPAALYEQFF
once | TRBJ2-2 | 14 | . | TRBV7-6 | TGTGCCAGCAGCTTACTAGCGAACACCGGGGAGCTGTTTTTT | CASSLLANTGELFF
. | TRBJ1-3 | 16 | . | TRBV13 | TGTGCCAGCAGGAATGTGGGGGGGAGCTCTGGAAACACCATATATTTT | CASRNVGGSSGNTIYF
. | TRBJ2-2 | 14 | . | TRBV2 | TGTGCCAGCAGTGAAGCCCCGGACACCGGGGAGCTGTTTTTT | CASSEAPDTGELFF
. | TRBJ1-2 | 15 | TRBD1 | TRBV4-1 | TGCGCCAGCAGCCCGAACACAGGGGTCAACCTATCCGGGACCTTC | CASSPNTGVNLSGTF
few | TRBJ1-4 | 14 | TRBD1 | TRBV5-1 | TGCGCCAGCAGCGCGGGACAGGGGAATGAAAAACTGTTTTTT | CASSAGQGNEKLFF
. | TRBJ2-2 | 16 | TRBD2 | TRBV7-2 | TGTGCCAGCAGAGCTAGCGGGAGTCGGAACACCGGGGAGCTGTTTTTT | CASRASGSRNTGELFF
. | TRBJ1-5 | 15 | . | TRBV4-1 | TGCGCCAGCAGCCAAGAACCTGGGGCCGGGAGGGCCCAGCATTTT | CASSQEPGAGRAQHF
. | TRBJ2-7 | 11 | . | TRBV10-3 | TGTGCCATCAGTGAGTCCAGGGAGCAGTACTTC | CAISESREQYF
. | TRBJ1-1 | 13 | . | TRBV7-8 | TGTGCCAGCAGCTTAGACAGGAACACTGAAGCTTTCTTT | CASSLDRNTEAFF
. | TRBJ2-1 | 16 | TRBD1 | TRBV29-1 | TGCAGCGTTGAAGACCCCGGGACAGGGGGCACGAGTGAGCAGTTCTTC | CSVEDPGTGGTSEQFF
. | TRBJ2-3 | 12 | . | TRBV6-1 | TGTGCCAGCAGTGAACAGGGAGATACGCAGTATTTT | CASSEQGDTQYF
. | TRBJ1-4 | 14 | . | TRBV9 | TGTGCCAGCAGCGTAGTAAGGGAGGATGAAAAACTGTTTTTT | CASSVVREDEKLFF
. | TRBJ2-1 | 15 | . | TRBV10-2 | TGCGCCAGCAGAGCCGGGTCGGCGGGATGGGGGGAGCAGTTCTTC | CASRAGSAGWGEQFF
. | TRBJ2-1 | 16 | TRBD2 | TRBV2 | TGTGCCAGCAGTGAAGGCGGGAGGAGCTCCTACAATGAGCAGTTCTTC | CASSEGGRSSYNEQFF
. | TRBJ2-5 | 13 | TRBD2 | TRBV30 | TGTGCCTGGAGCGGACTAGCGGGGGTTAGCCAGTACTTC | CAWSGLAGVSQYF
. | TRBJ1-5 | 14 | . | TRBV5-6 | TGTGCCAGCAGCTTGCGGGGGAGCAATCAGCCCCAGCATTTT | CASSLRGSNQPQHF
. | TRBJ2-1 | 17 | . | TRBV11-3 | TGTGCCAGCAGCTCCCGATGGTCGGACAGCCATTACAATGAGCAGTTCTTC | CASSSRWSDSHYNEQFF
. | TRBJ2-7 | 16 | . | TRBV11-3 | TGTGCCAGCAGCTTAGAGACTAGAATCACCGCCTACGAGCAGTACTTC | CASSLETRITAYEQYF
. | TRBJ2-7 | 14 | . | TRBV7-8 | TGTGCCAGCAGACCCACGAAGGAGTCCTACGAGCAGTACTTC | CASRPTKESYEQYF
. | TRBJ2-5 | 12 | TRBD2 | TRBV2 | TGTGCCAGCTGGGGACTACAAGAGACCCAGTACTTC | CASWGLQETQYF
. | TRBJ1-2 | 17 | . | TRBV5-6 | TGTGCCAGCAGCTTGGCCGGCGGGCCCCGCAATAACTATGGCTACACCTTC | CASSLAGGPRNNYGYTF
. | TRBJ2-7 | 15 | TRBD2 | TRBV18 | TGTGCCAGCTCACCCGGCCTAGCGGGAGGAGGAGAGCAGTACTTC | CASSPGLAGGGEQYF
. | TRBJ2-1 | 15 | . | TRBV6-6 | TGTGCCAGCAGCTGGGGGGGTAGGGACATCAATGAGCAGTTCTTC | CASSWGGRDINEQFF
. | TRBJ1-1 | 13 | . | TRBV29-1 | TGCAGCGTTGTATTAAAAGGACCGGGGAAAGCTTTCTTT | CSVVLKGPGKAFF
. | TRBJ1-2 | 13 | . | TRBV18 | TGTGCCAGCTCATCGGACAGTAACTATGGCTACACCTTC | CASSSDSNYGYTF